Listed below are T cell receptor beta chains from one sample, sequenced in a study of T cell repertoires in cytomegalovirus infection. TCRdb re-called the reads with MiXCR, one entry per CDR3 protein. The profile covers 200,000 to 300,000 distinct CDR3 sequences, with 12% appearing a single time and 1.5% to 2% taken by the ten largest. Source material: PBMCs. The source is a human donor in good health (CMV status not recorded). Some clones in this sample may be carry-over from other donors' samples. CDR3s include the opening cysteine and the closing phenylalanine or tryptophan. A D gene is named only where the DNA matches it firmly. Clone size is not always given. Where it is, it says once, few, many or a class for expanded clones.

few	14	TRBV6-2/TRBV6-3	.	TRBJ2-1	CASSPGDADNEQFF	TGTGCCAGCAGTCCAGGGGACGCCGACAATGAGCAGTTCTTC
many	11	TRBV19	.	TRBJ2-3	CASISGDTQYF	TGTGCCAGTATTTCGGGAGATACGCAGTATTTT
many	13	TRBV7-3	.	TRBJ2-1	CASSSTARNEQFF	TGTGCCAGCAGCTCCACCGCCAGGAATGAGCAGTTCTTC
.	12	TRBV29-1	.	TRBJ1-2	CSVEDGGYGYTF	TGCAGCGTTGAAGATGGTGGGTATGGCTACACCTTC
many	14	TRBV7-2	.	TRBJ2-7	CASSSFDSSYEQYF	TGTGCCAGCAGCTCTTTTGACAGTTCCTACGAGCAGTACTTC
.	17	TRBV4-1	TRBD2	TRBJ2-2	CASSQVRLAGGNGELFF	TGCGCCAGCAGCCAAGTCCGGCTAGCGGGAGGGAATGGGGAGCTGTTTTTT
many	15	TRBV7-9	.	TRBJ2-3	CASSLFFQGANTQYF	TGTGCCAGCAGCTTATTCTTCCAGGGAGCAAATACGCAGTATTTT
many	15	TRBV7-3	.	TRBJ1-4	CASSLTDGRREKLFF	TGTGCCAGCAGCTTAACGGACGGCCGGCGGGAAAAACTGTTTTTT
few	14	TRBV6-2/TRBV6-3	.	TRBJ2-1	CASSHPRGLPKQFF	TGTGCCAGCAGCCACCCAAGGGGGTTGCCTAAGCAGTTCTTC
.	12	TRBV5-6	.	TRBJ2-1	CASSALVDEQFF	TGTGCCAGCAGCGCACTAGTTGATGAGCAGTTCTTC
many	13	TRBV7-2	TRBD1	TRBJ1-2	CASSAGQGDGYTF	TGTGCCAGCAGCGCGGGACAGGGGGACGGCTACACCTTC
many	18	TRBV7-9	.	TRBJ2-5	CASSLLDWYQQWKETQYF	TGTGCCAGCAGCCTTTTAGACTGGTATCAACAATGGAAAGAGACCCAGTACTTC
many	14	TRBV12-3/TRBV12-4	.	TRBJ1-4	CASSLRGGGEKLFF	TGTGCCAGCAGTTTACGGGGTGGGGGTGAAAAACTGTTTTTT
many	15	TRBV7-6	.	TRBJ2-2	CASKGTAGNTGELFF	TGTGCCAGCAAAGGGACAGCGGGAAACACCGGGGAGCTGTTTTTT
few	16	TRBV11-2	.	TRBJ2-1	CASSLLTTPWGNEQFF	TGTGCCAGCAGCTTATTAACTACTCCCTGGGGCAATGAGCAGTTCTTC
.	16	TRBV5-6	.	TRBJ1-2	CASSIWRRSKNYGYTF	TGTGCCAGCAGTATCTGGAGGCGCAGCAAGAACTATGGCTACACCTTC
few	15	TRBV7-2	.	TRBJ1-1	CASRPLLGVDTEAFF	TGTGCCAGCAGGCCTCTCCTGGGAGTGGACACTGAAGCTTTCTTT
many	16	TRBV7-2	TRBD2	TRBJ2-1	CASSLGPSGAYNEQFF	TGTGCCAGCAGCTTAGGGCCTAGCGGGGCCTACAATGAGCAGTTCTTC
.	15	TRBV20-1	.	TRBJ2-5	CSARDVRFQGETQYF	TGCAGTGCTAGAGATGTGAGATTCCAGGGGGAGACCCAGTACTTC
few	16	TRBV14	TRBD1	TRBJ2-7	CASSQVTRTGVVEQYF	TGTGCCAGCAGCCAAGTGACGCGGACAGGGGTGGTCGAGCAGTACTTC
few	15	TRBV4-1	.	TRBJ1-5	CASSQDRGPWQPQHF	TGCGCCAGCAGCCAAGATCGGGGTCCATGGCAGCCCCAGCATTTT
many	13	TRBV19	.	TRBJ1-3	CASSGSSGNTIYF	TGTGCCAGTAGCGGATCGTCCGGAAACACCATATATTTT
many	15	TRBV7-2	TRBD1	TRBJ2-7	CASSLGPGQGYEQYF	TGTGCCAGCAGCTTAGGCCCCGGACAGGGCTACGAGCAGTACTTC
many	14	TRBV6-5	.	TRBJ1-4	CASSYGGPNEKLFF	TGTGCCAGCAGTTACGGCGGCCCGAATGAAAAACTGTTTTTT
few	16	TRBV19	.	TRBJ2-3	CASRSLRLPAGDTQYF	TGTGCCAGTAGATCCTTGAGACTCCCAGCGGGAGATACGCAGTATTTT
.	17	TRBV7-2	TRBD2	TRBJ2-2	CASSLVLAGGYTGELFF	TGTGCCAGCAGCTTAGTACTGGCGGGGGGGTACACCGGGGAGCTGTTTTTT
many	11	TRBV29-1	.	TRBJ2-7	CSVALFAEQYF	TGCAGCGTTGCTCTTTTCGCCGAGCAGTACTTC
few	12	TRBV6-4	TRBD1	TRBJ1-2	CASSGTGTGYTF	TGTGCCAGCAGTGGGACAGGGACTGGCTACACCTTC
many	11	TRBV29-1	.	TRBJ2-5	CSVEGGETQYF	TGCAGCGTTGAGGGTGGCGAGACCCAGTACTTC
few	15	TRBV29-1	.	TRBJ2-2	CSVVGILGGTGELFF	TGCAGCGTTGTCGGTATTCTTGGAGGCACCGGGGAGCTGTTTTTT
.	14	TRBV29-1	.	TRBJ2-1	CSLYRAFHYNEQFF	TGCAGCCTTTACAGGGCCTTTCACTACAATGAGCAGTTCTTC
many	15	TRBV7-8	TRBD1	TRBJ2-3	CASSPQGQGMDTQYF	TGTGCCAGCAGCCCCCAGGGACAGGGAATGGATACGCAGTATTTT
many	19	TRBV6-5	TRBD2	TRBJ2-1	CASSYSVPTSGPSYNEQFF	TGTGCCAGCAGTTACTCGGTCCCTACTAGCGGCCCCTCCTACAATGAGCAGTTCTTC
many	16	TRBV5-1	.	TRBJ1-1	CASSRGLGAFNTEAFF	TGCGCCAGCAGCCGGGGGTTGGGGGCCTTCAACACTGAAGCTTTCTTT
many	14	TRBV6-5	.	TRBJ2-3	CASSYMVSTDTQYF	TGTGCCAGCAGTTACATGGTTAGCACAGATACGCAGTATTTT
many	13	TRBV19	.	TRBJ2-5	CASTGTAQETQYF	TGTGCCAGTACCGGGACGGCTCAAGAGACCCAGTACTTC
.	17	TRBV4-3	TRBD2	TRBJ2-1	CASSQDALAGGLNEQFF	TGCGCCAGCAGCCAAGACGCTCTAGCGGGAGGTCTCAATGAGCAGTTCTTC
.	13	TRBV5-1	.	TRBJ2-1	CASSPDSVNEQFF	TGCGCCAGCAGCCCCGATAGTGTTAACGAGCAGTTCTTC
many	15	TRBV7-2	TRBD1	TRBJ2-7	CASSLEGTGIYEQYF	TGTGCCAGCAGCTTAGAGGGGACAGGGATCTACGAGCAGTACTTC
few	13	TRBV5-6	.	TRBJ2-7	CASSLGRVGEQYF	TGTGCCAGCAGCTTGGGCAGGGTGGGTGAGCAGTACTTC
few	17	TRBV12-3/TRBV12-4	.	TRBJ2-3	CASSPRTRHLSSDTQYF	TGTGCCAGCAGTCCAAGAACGAGGCATTTGTCCTCAGATACGCAGTATTTT
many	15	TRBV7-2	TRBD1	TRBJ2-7	CASLQGGVRTYEQYF	TGTGCCAGTCTGCAAGGGGGCGTAAGGACCTACGAGCAGTACTTC
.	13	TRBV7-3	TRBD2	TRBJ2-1	CASSLLTGGEQFF	TGTGCCAGCAGCTTACTCACGGGGGGTGAGCAGTTCTTC
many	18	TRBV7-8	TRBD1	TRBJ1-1	CASSLALGQGVFNTEAFF	TGTGCCAGCAGCTTAGCCTTAGGACAGGGCGTTTTTAACACTGAAGCTTTCTTT
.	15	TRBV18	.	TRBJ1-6	CASSPGAGGGSPLHF	TGTGCCAGCTCACCAGGCGCCGGCGGAGGGTCACCCCTCCACTTT
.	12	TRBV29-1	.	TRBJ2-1	CSVLGLLNEQFF	TGCAGCGTCCTCGGACTCCTCAATGAGCAGTTCTTC